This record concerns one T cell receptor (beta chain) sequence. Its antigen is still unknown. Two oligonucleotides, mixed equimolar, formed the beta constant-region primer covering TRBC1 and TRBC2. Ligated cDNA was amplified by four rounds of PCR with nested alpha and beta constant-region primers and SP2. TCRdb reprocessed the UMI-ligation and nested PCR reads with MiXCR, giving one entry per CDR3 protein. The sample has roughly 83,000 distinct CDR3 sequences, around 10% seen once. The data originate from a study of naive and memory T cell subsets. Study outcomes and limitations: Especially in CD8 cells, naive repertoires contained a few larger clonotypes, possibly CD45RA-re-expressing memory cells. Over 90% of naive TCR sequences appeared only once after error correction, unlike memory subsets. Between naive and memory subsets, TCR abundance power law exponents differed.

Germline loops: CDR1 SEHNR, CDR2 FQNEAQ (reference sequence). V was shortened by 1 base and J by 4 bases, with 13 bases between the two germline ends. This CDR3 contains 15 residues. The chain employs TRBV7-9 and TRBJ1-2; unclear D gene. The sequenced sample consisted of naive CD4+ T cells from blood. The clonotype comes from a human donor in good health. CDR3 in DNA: TGTGCCAGCAGCTTAGTTACCGTCAGCGCCTATGGCTACACCTTC. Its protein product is CASSLVTVSAYGYTF.